This entry is about one TCR beta chain. No antigen is known for it. Base quality data are lacking; no much larger clone is found one base away. The data originate from a study of blood T cell repertoires in COVID-19 (TCRdb year 2020). Context from the whole study: Collaborator samples came from the United States, Italy and Spain and covered acute and convalescent phases of COVID-19. The prospective study material was composed of cDNA or gDNA derived from T cells, B-cell-depleted T cells, or PBMCs. Deeply sampled blood TCRbeta repertoires from subjects exposed to, actively infected with, or recovered from COVID-19 were included in the dataset. The repertoires were made available in a free public database intended to serve as a resource for research on the immune response to SARS-CoV-2. The samples were drawn from two sources: the first 160 participants of the ongoing ImmuneRACE study, and 1,254 subjects contributed by 6 global collaborators. The sample metadata nearly always contained a de-identified subject ID, COVID-19 status, age in years and sex. Where HLA class I and class II types were available, the types were taken from metadata supplied by the sample provider, not from assay-based typing.

The investigation overall reported the following: The amount of clinical and demographic metadata varied by source and participant and was provided uncurated.

The immunoSEQ Assay, a bias-controlled multiplex PCR, was used to amplify TCRbeta CDR3 regions from genomic DNA. For the original study's pipeline: The number of nucleated cells in each sample was estimated by amplification of reference gene primers within the assay. To quantify the absolute abundance of each unique TCRbeta CDR3 rearrangement, sequence reads were collapsed and filtered. For each sample, productive Simpson clonality was calculated as the square root of Simpson's diversity index across productive rearrangements. TCRdb limited this immuneACCESS table to in-frame rearrangements with V and J called. A share of clones is missing; checked studies link under half to unresolved V genes, and the rest is unexplained. V, J and clone size reflect that table, while D and trimming were determined from the DNA. This sample holds 250,000 to 350,000 clones; about nine tenths were observed only once. The ten largest clones represent just under 6.5% of the sample.

One collaborating source in Seattle enrolled patients while the patients were actively infected and followed the patients over time throughout the course of disease. Each collaborating institution followed its own protocols to collect whole blood in K2EDTA tubes. Collaborator samples were shipped for TCRbeta analysis as frozen whole blood, isolated PBMCs, or DNA extracted from either sample type. CDR3 length: 14 amino acids, cysteine to phenylalanine. Only the CDR3 region is kept as DNA, spanning 42 bases read in frame from base 1. Based on the germline V gene (reference sequence), the CDR1 and CDR2 sequences are LNHDA and SQIVND. V is pared back by 8 bases and J by 0 bases, with 10 bases lying between the germline termini.

Recombination connected TRBV19 to TRBJ2-2, with a tentative D gene TRBD1 over 6 matching bases. The sample taken for sequencing was peripheral blood. The clonotype originates from a woman between 45 and 60 years old with COVID-19, enrolled during active disease. The CDR3 reads CASDGQPNTGELFF. Read as DNA, the sequence is TGTGCCAGTGATGGACAGCCGAACACCGGGGAGCTGTTTTTT.